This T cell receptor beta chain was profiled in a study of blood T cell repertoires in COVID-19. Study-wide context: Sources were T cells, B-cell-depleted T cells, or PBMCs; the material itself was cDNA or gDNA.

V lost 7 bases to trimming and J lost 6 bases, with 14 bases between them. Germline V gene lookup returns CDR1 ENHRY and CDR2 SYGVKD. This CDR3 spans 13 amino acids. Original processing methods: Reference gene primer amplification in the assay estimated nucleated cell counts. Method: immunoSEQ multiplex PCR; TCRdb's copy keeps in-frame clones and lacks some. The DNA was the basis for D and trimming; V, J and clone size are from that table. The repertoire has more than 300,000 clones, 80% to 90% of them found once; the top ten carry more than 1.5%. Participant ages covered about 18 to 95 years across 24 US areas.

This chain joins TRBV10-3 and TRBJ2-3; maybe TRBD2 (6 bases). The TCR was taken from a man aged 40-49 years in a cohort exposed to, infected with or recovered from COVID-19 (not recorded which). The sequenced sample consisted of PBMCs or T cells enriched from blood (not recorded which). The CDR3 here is CAITSGSLDTQYF. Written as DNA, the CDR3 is TGTGCCATCACCTCCGGGAGTTTGGATACGCAGTATTTT.